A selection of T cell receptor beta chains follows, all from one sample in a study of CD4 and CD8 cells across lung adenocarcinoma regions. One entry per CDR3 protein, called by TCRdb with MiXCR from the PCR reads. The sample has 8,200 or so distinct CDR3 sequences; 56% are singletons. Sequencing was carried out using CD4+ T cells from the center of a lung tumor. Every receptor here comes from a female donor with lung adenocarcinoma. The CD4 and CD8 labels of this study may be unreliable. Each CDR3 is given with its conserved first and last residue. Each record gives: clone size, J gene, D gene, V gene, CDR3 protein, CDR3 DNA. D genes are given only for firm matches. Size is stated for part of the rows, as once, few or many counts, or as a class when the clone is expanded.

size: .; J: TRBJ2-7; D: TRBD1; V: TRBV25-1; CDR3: CASSQSGTGSYEQYF; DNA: TGTGCCAGCAGTCAGTCCGGGACAGGCTCCTACGAGCAGTACTTC
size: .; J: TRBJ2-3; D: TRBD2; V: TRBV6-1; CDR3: CASRGSGGRGTDTQYF; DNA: TGTGCCAGCAGGGGGAGCGGGGGGAGAGGTACAGATACGCAGTACTTT
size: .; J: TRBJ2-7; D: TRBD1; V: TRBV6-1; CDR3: CASSAGTGPYEQYF; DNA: TGTGCCAGCAGTGCCGGGACAGGGCCCTACGAGCAGTACTTC
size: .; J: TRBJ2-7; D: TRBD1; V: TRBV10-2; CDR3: CASSYRGLGYEQYF; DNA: TGCGCCAGCAGTTACAGGGGGTTAGGATACGAGCAGTACTTC
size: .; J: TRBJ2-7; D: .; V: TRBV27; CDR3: CASSLSGVQGYEQYF; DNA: TGTGCCAGCAGTTTATCCGGGGTCCAGGGATACGAGCAGTACTTC
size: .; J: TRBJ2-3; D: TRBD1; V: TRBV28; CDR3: CASRPSRDRGTDTQYF; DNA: TGTGCCAGCCGCCCGTCCCGGGACAGGGGAACAGATACGCAGTATTTT
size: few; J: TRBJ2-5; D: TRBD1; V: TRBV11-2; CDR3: CASSLVGTGGGQETQYF; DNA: TGTGCCAGCAGCTTAGTTGGGACAGGGGGAGGGCAAGAGACCCAGTACTTC
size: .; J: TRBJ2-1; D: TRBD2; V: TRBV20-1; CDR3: CSAKSGRANNEQFF; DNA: TGCAGTGCTAAAAGCGGGAGGGCGAACAATGAGCAGTTCTTC
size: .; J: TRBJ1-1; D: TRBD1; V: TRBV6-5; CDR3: CASSYTTGDDAEAFF; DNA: TGTGCCAGCAGTTACACGACAGGGGATGACGCTGAAGCTTTCTTT
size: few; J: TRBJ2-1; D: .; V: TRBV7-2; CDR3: CASSLGGDLRNEQFF; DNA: TGTGCCAGCAGTTTGGGCGGGGACCTCCGGAATGAGCAGTTCTTC
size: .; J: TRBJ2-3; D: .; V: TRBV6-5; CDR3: CASSYGGVGAGRRGPETQYF; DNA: TGTGCCAGCAGTTACGGGGGGGTGGGGGCCGGGCGGCGTGGCCCAGAGACCCAGTATTTT
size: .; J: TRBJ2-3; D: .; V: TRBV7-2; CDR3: CARGLKGVGPDAQFF; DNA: TGTGCCCGGGGCCTTAAGGGAGTGGGCCCAGATGCGCAGTTCTTT
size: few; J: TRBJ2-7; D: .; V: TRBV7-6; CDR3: CASSLNYGDEQYF; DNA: TGTGCCAGCAGCTTAAATTACGGGGACGAGCAGTACTTC
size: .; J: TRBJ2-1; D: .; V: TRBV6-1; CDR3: CASKTLTYSGEYEQFF; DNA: TGTGCCAGCAAGACCTTGACCTACAGCGGCGAATACGAGCAGTTCTTC
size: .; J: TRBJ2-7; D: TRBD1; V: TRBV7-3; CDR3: CASSLGAGQDYEQYF; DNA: TGTGCCAGCAGCTTAGGAGCCGGACAGGACTACGAGCAGTACTTC
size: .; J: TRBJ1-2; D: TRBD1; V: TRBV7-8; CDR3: CASSPRTGVNYGYTF; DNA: TGTGCCAGCAGCCCGAGGACAGGGGTAAACTATGGCTACACCTTC
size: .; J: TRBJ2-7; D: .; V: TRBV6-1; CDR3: CASSPDLWNGEQYF; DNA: TGTGCCAGCAGCCCGGACCTTTGGAACGGCGAGCAGTACTTC
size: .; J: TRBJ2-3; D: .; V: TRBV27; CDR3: CASSRTGTTDTQYF; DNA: TGTGCCAGCAGTAGGACCGGGACGACAGATACGCAGTATTTT
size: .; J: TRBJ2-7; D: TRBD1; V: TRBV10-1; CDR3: CASSADRFYEQYF; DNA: TGCGCCAGCAGCGCGGACAGGTTCTACGAGCAGTACTTC
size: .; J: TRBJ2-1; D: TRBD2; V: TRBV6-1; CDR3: CASSHPGLAGVENEQFF; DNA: TGTGCCAGCAGCCACCCGGGGCTAGCGGGAGTCGAAAATGAGCAGTTCTTC
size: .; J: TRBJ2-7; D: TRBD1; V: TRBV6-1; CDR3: CASSRDRGLYEQYF; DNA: TGTGCCAGCAGCCGGGACAGGGGGCTTTACGAGCAGTACTTC
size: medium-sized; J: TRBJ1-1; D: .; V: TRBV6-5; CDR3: CASSYTTGGDTEAFF; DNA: TGTGCCAGCAGTTACACGACGGGGGGGGACACTGAAGCTTTCTTT
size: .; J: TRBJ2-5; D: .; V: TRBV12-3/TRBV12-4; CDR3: CASSFVSAETQYF; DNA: TGTGCCAGCAGTTTTGTCTCGGCGGAGACCCAGTACTTC
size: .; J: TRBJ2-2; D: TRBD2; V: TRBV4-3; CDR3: CASSQGRRIAGVAGELFF; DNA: TGCGCCAGCAGCCAAGGCCGGAGAATAGCGGGAGTGGCCGGGGAGCTGTTTTTT
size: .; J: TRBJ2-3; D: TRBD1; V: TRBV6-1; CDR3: CVSRGPGGSDQDTQYF; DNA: TGTGTCAGCAGGGGGCCTGGGGGCAGTGACCAAGATACCCAGTATTTT
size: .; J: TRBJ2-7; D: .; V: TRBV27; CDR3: CASSLFSRAYPYEQYF; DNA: TGTGCCAGCAGTTTATTTTCCAGGGCCTACCCCTACGAGCAGTACTTC
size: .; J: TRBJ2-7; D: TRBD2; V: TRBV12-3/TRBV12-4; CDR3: CASSFVAGGYGSEQYF; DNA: TGTGCCAGCAGTTTTGTCGCGGGAGGGTACGGGTCCGAGCAGTACTTC
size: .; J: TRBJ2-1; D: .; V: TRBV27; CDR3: CASSLYRQTNEQFF; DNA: TGTGCCAGCAGTTTATATAGACAGACAAATGAGCAGTTCTTC
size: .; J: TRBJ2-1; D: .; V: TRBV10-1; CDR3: CASSDRDKPYNEQFF; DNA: TGCGCCAGCAGTGATCGAGACAAACCTTACAATGAGCAGTTCTTC
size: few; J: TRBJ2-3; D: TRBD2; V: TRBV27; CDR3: CASSSRLAGGTETQYF; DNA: TGTGCCAGCAGTTCCCGACTAGCGGGAGGTACGGAGACCCAGTATTTT
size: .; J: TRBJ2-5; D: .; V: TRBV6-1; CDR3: CASRDQDTQYF; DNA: TGTGCCAGCCGTGACCAAGATACCCAGTACTTC
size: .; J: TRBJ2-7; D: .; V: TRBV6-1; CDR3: CASGEGQTYEQYF; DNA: TGTGCCAGCGGTGAGGGGCAAACCTACGAGCAGTACTTC
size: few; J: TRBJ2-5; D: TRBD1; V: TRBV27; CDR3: CASGGRGGGGPETQYF; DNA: TGTGCCAGCGGGGGCCGAGGGGGCGGAGGCCCAGAGACGCAGTACTTC
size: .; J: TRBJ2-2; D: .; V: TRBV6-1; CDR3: CASSVYGELFF; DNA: TGTGCCAGCAGTGTCTACGGGGAGCTGTTTTTT
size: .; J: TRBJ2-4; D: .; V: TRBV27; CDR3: CASRLAKNMQYF; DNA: TGTGCCAGCCGTCTAGCCAAAAATATGCAGTACTTC
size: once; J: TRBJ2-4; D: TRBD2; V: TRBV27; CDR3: CASSSRGPGGKDTQYF; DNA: TGTGCCAGCAGTTCCCGGGGGCCGGGAGGGAAAGATACGCAGTATTTC
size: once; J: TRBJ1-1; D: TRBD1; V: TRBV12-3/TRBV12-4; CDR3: CASSRPGQGTTEAFF; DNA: TGTGCCAGCAGTCGTCCGGGACAGGGGACGACTGAAGCTTTCTTT
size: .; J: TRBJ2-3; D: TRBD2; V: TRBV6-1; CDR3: CASSVSGGRAKNIQYF; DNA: TGTGCCAGCAGTGTCTCGGGCGGGAGAGCCAAAAACATTCAGTATTTT
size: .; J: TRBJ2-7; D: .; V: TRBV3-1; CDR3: CASSLRGYEQYF; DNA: TGTGCCAGCAGCCTGCGGGGCTACGAGCAGTACTTC
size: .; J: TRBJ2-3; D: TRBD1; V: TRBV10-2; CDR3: CAGRGGRGPETQYF; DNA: TGTGCGGGCAGAGGGGGCCGAGGACCAGAGACGCAGTATTTC
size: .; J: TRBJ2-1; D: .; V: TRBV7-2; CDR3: CASSFTGVGPDAQFF; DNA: TGTGCCAGCAGCTTCACGGGTGTGGGCCCCGACGCGCAGTTCTTC
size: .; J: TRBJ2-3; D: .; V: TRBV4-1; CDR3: CASSLSGGSKNTQYF; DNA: TGCGCCAGCAGCCTCTCCGGGGGTAGCAAAAACACGCAGTACTTT
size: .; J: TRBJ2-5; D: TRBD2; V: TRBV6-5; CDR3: CASSSPTFASGDQETQYF; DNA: TGTGCCAGCAGTTCCCCCACTTTCGCTAGCGGAGATCAAGAGACCCAGTACTTC
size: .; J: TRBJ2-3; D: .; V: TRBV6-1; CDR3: CASSGTAWGVKNIQYF; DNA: TGTGCCAGCAGTGGGACGGCTTGGGGAGTAAAAAATATTCAGTATTTT
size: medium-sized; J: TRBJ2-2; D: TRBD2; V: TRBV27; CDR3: CASSYTSGYVSGELFF; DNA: TGTGCCAGCAGCTATACTAGCGGCTATGTCTCCGGGGAGCTGTTTTTT
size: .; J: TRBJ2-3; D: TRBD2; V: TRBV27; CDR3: CASRGRLAGGPDTQYF; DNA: TGTGCCAGCAGGGGGCGACTAGCGGGAGGCCCAGATACGCAGTACTTT
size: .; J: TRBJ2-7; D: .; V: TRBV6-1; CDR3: CASSTGTTSYEQYF; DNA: TGTGCCAGCAGTACCGGGACAACTTCCTACGAGCAGTACTTC
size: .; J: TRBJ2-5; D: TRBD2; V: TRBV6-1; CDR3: CASRGEGPRRAQYF; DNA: TGTGCCAGCAGGGGGGAGGGACCCCGAAGGGCCCAGTACTTC
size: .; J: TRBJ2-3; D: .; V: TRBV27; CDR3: CASSTTRGEFTKNTQYF; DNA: TGTGCCAGCAGTACCACCAGGGGGGAGTTTACCAAAAATACGCAGTATTTT
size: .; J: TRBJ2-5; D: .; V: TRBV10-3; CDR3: CAFLSGQPGANVQYF; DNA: TGTGCCTTCCTATCTGGACAGCCTGGCGCCAACGTCCAGTACTTC
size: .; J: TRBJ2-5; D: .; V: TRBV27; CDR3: CAAGNGGGEREIQYF; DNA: TGTGCCGCGGGCAACGGGGGCGGTGAACGAGAGATCCAGTACTTC
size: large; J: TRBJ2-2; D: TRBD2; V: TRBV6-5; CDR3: CAGTSGRRTGELFF; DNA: TGTGCCGGTACTAGCGGGAGGCGCACCGGGGAGCTGTTTTTT
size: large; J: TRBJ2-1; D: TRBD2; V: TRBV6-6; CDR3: CASSMTSGRNEQFF; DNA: TGTGCCAGCAGCATGACTAGCGGGAGAAATGAGCAGTTCTTC
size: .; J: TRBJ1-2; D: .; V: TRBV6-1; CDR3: CASRRDGSNYGYTF; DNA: TGTGCCAGCAGGAGGGACGGTTCTAACTATGGCTACACCTTC
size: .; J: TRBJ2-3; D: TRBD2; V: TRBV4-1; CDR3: CASIVRTSGRSARGLGTDTQYF; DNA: TGCGCCAGCATAGTGAGGACTAGCGGGAGGTCGGCCCGGGGGTTGGGCACAGATACGCAGTATTTT
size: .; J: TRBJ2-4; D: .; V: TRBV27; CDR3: CARGNGGREEDIQYF; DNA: TGTGCCAGGGGGAACGGGGGCCGGGAAGAAGACATTCAGTACTTC
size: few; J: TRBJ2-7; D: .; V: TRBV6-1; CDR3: CASSERQSYEQYF; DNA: TGTGCCAGCAGTGAGCGGCAATCCTACGAGCAGTACTTC
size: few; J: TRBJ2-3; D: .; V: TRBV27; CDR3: CASRGRGGGDPETQYF; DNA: TGTGCCAGCAGGGGCCGCGGGGGCGGAGACCCAGAGACCCAGTATTTC
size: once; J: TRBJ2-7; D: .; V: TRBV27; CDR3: CASRTATDTQYF; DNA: TGTGCGAGCCGGACAGCCACGGACACGCAGTACTTC